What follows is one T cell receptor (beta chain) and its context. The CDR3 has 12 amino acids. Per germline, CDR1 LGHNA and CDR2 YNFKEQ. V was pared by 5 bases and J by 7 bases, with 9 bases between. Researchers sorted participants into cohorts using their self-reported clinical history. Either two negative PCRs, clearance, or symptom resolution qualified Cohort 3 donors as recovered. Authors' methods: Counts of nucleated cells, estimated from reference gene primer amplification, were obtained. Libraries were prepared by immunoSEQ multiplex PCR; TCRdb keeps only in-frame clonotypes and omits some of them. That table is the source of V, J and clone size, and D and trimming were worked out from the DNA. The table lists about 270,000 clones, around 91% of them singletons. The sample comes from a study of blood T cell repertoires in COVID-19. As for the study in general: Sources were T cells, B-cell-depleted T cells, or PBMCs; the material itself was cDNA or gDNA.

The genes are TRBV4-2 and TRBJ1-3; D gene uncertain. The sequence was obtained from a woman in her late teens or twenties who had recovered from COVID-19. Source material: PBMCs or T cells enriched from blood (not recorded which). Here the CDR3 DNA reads TGTGCCAGCAGCTCGACTACGAACACCATATATTTT. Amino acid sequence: CASSSTTNTIYF.